This T cell receptor beta chain was identified during a study of T cell repertoires in aging, cancer and after chemotherapy. Overall study context: Pre- and post-chemotherapy samples were paired from glioblastoma patients treated with temozolomide-based therapy.

TCR beta rearrangements were amplified from peripheral blood genomic DNA. TRB rearrangements spanning V, D and J were amplified using mixed TRB-A/B primers. TCRdb reprocessed the multiplex PCR reads with MiXCR, giving one entry per CDR3 protein. The sample lists 4,000 or so distinct CDR3 sequences; around 32% were seen once. The CDR3 sequence is 14 residues long. CDR1 and CDR2 from the germline V gene are MNHNS and SASEGT. V was shortened by 8 bases and J by 0 bases, with 10 bases between the two germline ends. V is TRBV6-1 and J is TRBJ2-2, with D possibly matching TRBD2 (5 bases). The sample comprised blood. This TCR came from a human donor with a solid tumor. CDR3 amino acids: CASRGSPNTGELFF. The CDR3 region has the DNA TGTGCCAGCCGGGGTTCGCCGAACACCGGGGAGCTGTTTTTT.